Presented here are 21 T cell receptor beta chains from one specimen sequenced in a study of cytomegalovirus exposure and HLA in healthy donors (dated by TCRdb to the late 2010s). The library was generated by the immunoSEQ multiplex PCR assay. For the multiplex PCR, a mixture combining 60 forward primers for TCR Vbeta segments and 13 reverse primers for TCR Jbeta segments was used. Entries here come from immuneACCESS through TCRdb and include only in-frame sequences with V and J called. Some clones fail to appear in such tables; in the studies checked, an unresolved V gene covers under half of the shortfall, and the cause of the remainder is unknown. This sample holds about 96,000 clones; about four fifths were observed only once. The ten largest clonotypes hold approximately 14% of the sample. The sequenced material came from PBMCs. These receptors all come from a woman aged 70-85 years in good health and CMV-seropositive.

CDR3 in amino acids: CASSFMPGVTGYTF. CDR3 nucleotide sequence: TGTGCCAGCAGCTTCATGCCAGGGGTGACGGGCTACACCTTC. This chain uses TRBV11-1 with TRBJ1-2; D may be TRBD1 (6 bases). The germline V and J ends were trimmed by 3 bases and 8 bases, with 16 bases remaining between them. CDR1 is SGHAT and CDR2 is FQDESV in the germline V gene (reference sequence). The CDR3 consists of 14 residues.

This clone was counted a single time. V usage is TRBV12-5 and J usage is TRBJ2-1; tentative D call: TRBD1 (6 bases). The V and J ends lost 2 bases and 5 bases respectively, with 19 bases between them. The CDR3 loop spans 17 amino acids. CDR1 is LGHNT and CDR2 is FRNRAP in the germline V gene. The CDR3 DNA sequence: TGTGCTAGTGGTTTGATCCCCCCGGGACAATACGACAATGAGCAGTTCTTC. Translation gives CASGLIPPGQYDNEQFF.

This chain uses TRBV4-3 with TRBJ2-1, with D possibly matching TRBD2 (6 bases). The germline V gene has CDR1 LGHNA and CDR2 YSLEER. This CDR3 is 18 amino acids long. V was shortened by 0 bases and J by 4 bases, with 19 bases between the two germline ends. The CDR3 sequence: CASSQEVLAWGDYNEQFF. DNA for the CDR3: TGCGCCAGCAGCCAAGAGGTCCTCGCGTGGGGGGATTACAATGAGCAGTTCTTC.

The chain has TRBV6-6 and TRBJ1-6; D uncertain. In germline, CDR1 is MNHNY, CDR2 SVGAGI (reference sequence). The CDR3 sequence is 14 residues long. Trimming took off 2 bases at V and 6 bases at J, with 8 bases between the two ends. The CDR3 reads CASSYEDFNSPLHF. In DNA form, the CDR3 reads TGTGCCAGCAGTTACGAGGACTTTAATTCACCCCTCCACTTT.

This chain connects TRBV21-1 to TRBJ1-3; the D call in the table, TRBD1, was not verified against the DNA. TRBV21-1 is shown as a pseudogene. The CDR3 spans 16 residues. The CDR3 reads CASSRRQGNTGNTIYF. In DNA form, the CDR3 reads TGTGCCAGCAGCAGACGACAGGGGAATACTGGAAACACCATATATTTT.

The chain recombines TRBV5-8 with TRBJ2-7, with D unclear. The V gene lost 5 bases and the J gene lost 2 bases, with 17 bases spanning the gap. Germline V CDR1 and CDR2: SGHTS, YDEGEE. The CDR3 has 15 amino acids. The CDR3 DNA sequence: TGTGCCAGCAGTAAAGAGGAACTCCCCCCCTACGAGCAGTACTTC. This encodes CASSKEELPPYEQYF.

This sequence joins TRBV6-1 and TRBJ2-5, with D possibly TRBD1 on 6 matching bases. The CDR3 loop spans 15 amino acids. Germline values: CDR1 MNHNS, CDR2 SASEGT. The V gene lost 0 bases and the J gene lost 5 bases, with 13 bases spanning the gap. The CDR3 loop reads CASSEAMARGETQYF. Written as DNA, the CDR3 is TGTGCCAGCAGTGAAGCTATGGCCAGGGGCGAGACCCAGTACTTC.

V and J are TRBV6-5 and TRBJ1-3, with D perhaps TRBD1 (5 bases). The CDR3 loop spans 15 amino acids. Trimming took off 7 bases at V and 0 bases at J, with 13 bases between the two ends. CDR1 is MNHEY and CDR2 is SVGAGI in the germline V gene. The CDR3 protein is CASTPDSFSGNTIYF. CDR3 nucleotides: TGTGCCAGCACTCCCGACAGCTTCTCTGGAAACACCATATATTTT.

This chain joins TRBV9 and TRBJ2-2; weak D call: TRBD2 (6 bases). This CDR3 has 16 amino acids. V dropped 0 bases and J dropped 4 bases, with 13 bases sitting between them. CDR1 is SGDLS, CDR2 YYNGEE, per germline. The CDR3: CASSVGRQGGTGELFF. CDR3 nucleotide sequence: TGTGCCAGCAGCGTAGGGAGGCAGGGAGGCACCGGGGAGCTGTTTTTT. The full variable domain, completed using reference TRBV9 and TRBJ2-2, is DSGVTQTPKHLITATGQRVTLRCSPRSGDLSVYWYQQSLDQGLQFLIQYYNGEERAKGNILERFSAQQFPDLHSELNLSSLELGDSALYFCASSVGRQGGTGELFFGEGSRLTVL.

This chain uses TRBV4-2 with TRBJ2-1; 10 nucleotides agree with TRBD2. CDR3 size: 15 residues. CDR1 and CDR2 from the germline V gene are LGHNA and YNFKEQ. V gave up 2 bases and J gave up 9 bases; unmatched junction bases: 7. The CDR3, as DNA: TGTGCCAGCAGCCAACGGCTAGCGGGGGTGGGTGAGCAGTTCTTC. It is translated as CASSQRLAGVGEQFF.

The CDR3 sequence: CASSMMSANEKLFF. The CDR3 nucleotides read TGTGCCAGTAGTATGATGAGCGCTAATGAAAAACTGTTTTTT. J is TRBJ1-4 and V is TRBV19; no firm D call. The germline gives CDR1 LNHDA, CDR2 SQIVND (reference sequence). This CDR3 spans 14 amino acids. The V end was cut by 3 bases, the J end by 3 bases, with 8 bases between.

There are a few counts of this clone. The gene calls are TRBV7-3 and TRBJ2-5, with a weak D call TRBD2 (6 bases). Trimming took 2 bases from V and 11 from J, leaving 18 bases between them. The CDR3 spans 14 residues. Germline CDR1 SGHTA, CDR2 FQGTGA. This chain's CDR3 is CASSLGGSSVEQYF. DNA of the CDR3: TGTGCCAGCAGCTTAGGTGGGTCTAGCGTGGAGCAGTACTTC.

The V gene is TRBV11-1, the J gene TRBJ2-3; maybe TRBD2 (5 bases). The germline V gene encodes CDR1 SGHAT and CDR2 FQDESV (reference sequence). The CDR3 is made up of 13 amino acids. Between the trimmed V and J ends, which lost 5 bases and 5 bases, there was a span of 11 bases. The CDR3 DNA reads as TGTGCCAGCAGCATTAAACTAGAAGATACGCAGTATTTT. The encoded protein is CASSIKLEDTQYF.

The chain combines TRBV5-4 with TRBJ1-1; D gene ambiguous. The CDR3 consists of 13 residues. V was trimmed by 5 bases and J by 4 bases, leaving 12 bases between them. The germline CDR1 and CDR2 sequences are SGHNT and YYREEE (reference sequence). The CDR3 bases are TGTGCCAGCAGTTCCACCAGGATCACTGAAGCTTTCTTT. It is translated as CASSSTRITEAFF.

The chain carries TRBV28 and TRBJ2-7; 9 bases agree with TRBD2. Trimming took 6 bases from V and 9 from J; bases not matched to a gene: 12. The length of the CDR3 is 14 residues. Germline CDR1 is MDHEN and CDR2 is SYDVKM. CDR3 bases: TGTGCCAGCAGGCTAGCGGGACTATTACGAGGGCAGTACTTC. Its translation: CASRLAGLLRGQYF.

The sample holds one count of this clone. The chain has TRBV5-5 and TRBJ1-5, with 9 positions matching TRBD1. Germline CDR1 is SGHKS and CDR2 is YYEKEE (reference sequence). V gave up 4 bases and J gave up 1 base; unmatched junction bases: 6. This CDR3 spans 16 amino acids. The CDR3: CASSAWDRVSNQPQHF. In DNA, the CDR3 is TGTGCCAGCAGCGCCTGGGACAGGGTGAGCAATCAGCCCCAGCATTTT.

The genes are TRBV5-4 and TRBJ2-3, with a weak D call TRBD1 (6 bases). The germline V gene encodes CDR1 SGHNT and CDR2 YYREEE (reference sequence). Trimming took off 4 bases at V and 2 bases at J, with 14 bases between the two ends. This CDR3 has 15 residues. The CDR3 DNA follows: TGTGCCAGCAGCAAGGACAGCCTTAACACAGATACGCAGTATTTT. Its protein product is CASSKDSLNTDTQYF.

The CDR3: CASSPPNRAYEQYF. The CDR3 nucleotides read TGTGCCAGCTCACCACCCAACCGGGCCTACGAGCAGTACTTC. The rearrangement joins TRBV18 to TRBJ2-7; D gene ambiguous. Looked up from germline, CDR1 is KGHSH and CDR2 is LQKENI. The CDR3 extends over 14 amino acids. V was trimmed by 0 bases and J by 2 bases, leaving 8 bases between them.

This chain connects TRBV5-1 to TRBJ2-5; unclear D gene. Germline V gives CDR1 SGHRS, CDR2 YFSETQ. The CDR3 spans 16 residues. V was trimmed by 0 bases and J by 2 bases, leaving 14 bases between them. The DNA of the CDR3 is TGCGCCAGCAGCTTGGCTCTACGAACGGAGCAAGAGACCCAGTACTTC. Protein sequence: CASSLALRTEQETQYF.

The chain employs TRBV28 and TRBJ1-2, with 11 bases lining up with TRBD1. The germline V gene encodes CDR1 MDHEN and CDR2 SYDVKM. This CDR3 has 16 amino acids. V lost 7 bases, J lost 4 bases, and 11 bases stayed unmatched. CDR3 loop: CASNRNRDRGTYGYTF. The CDR3, as DNA: TGTGCCAGCAACCGAAACCGGGACAGGGGGACCTATGGCTACACCTTC.

The chain has TRBV18 and TRBJ1-5; 8 bases map to TRBD1. CDR1 and CDR2 from the germline V gene are KGHSH and LQKENI. The CDR3 runs 16 residues. V lost 3 bases to trimming and J lost 2 bases; unmatched junction nucleotides: 6. CDR3: CASSPRGQVGNQPQHF. DNA of the CDR3: TGTGCCAGCTCACCCCGGGGACAGGTCGGCAATCAGCCCCAGCATTTT.